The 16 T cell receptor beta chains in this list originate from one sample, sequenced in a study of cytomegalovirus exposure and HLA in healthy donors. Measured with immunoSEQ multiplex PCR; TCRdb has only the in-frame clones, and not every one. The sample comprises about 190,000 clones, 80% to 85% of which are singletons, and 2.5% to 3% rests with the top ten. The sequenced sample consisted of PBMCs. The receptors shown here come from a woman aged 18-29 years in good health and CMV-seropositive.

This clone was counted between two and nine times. The CDR3 bases are TGTGCCAGCAGCACCCGGACAGTCCTTGGCTACACCTTC. Encoded protein: CASSTRTVLGYTF. This sequence joins TRBV7-8 and TRBJ1-2; tentatively, D is TRBD1 (6 bases). Germline loops: CDR1 SGHVS, CDR2 FQNEAQ. V gave up 5 bases and J gave up 7 bases, with 14 bases separating them. This CDR3 is built from 13 residues.

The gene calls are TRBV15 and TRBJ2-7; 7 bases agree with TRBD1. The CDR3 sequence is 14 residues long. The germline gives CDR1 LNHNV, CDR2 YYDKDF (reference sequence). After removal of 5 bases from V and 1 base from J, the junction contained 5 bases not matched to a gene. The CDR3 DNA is TGTGCCACCAGCCCTTGGGACAGTTCCTACGAGCAGTACTTC. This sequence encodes CATSPWDSSYEQYF. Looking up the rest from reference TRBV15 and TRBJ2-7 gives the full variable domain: DAMVIQNPRYQVTQFGKPVTLSCSQTLNHNVMYWYQQKSSQAPKLLFHYYDKDFNNEADTPDNFQSRRPNTSFCFLDIRSPGLGDTAMYLCATSPWDSSYEQYFGPGTRLTVT.

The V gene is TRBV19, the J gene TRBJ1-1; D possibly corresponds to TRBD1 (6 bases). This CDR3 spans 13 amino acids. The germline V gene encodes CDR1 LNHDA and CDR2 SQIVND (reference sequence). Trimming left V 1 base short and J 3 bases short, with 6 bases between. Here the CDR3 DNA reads TGTGCCAGTAGTATAGGGGGGCACACTGAAGCTTTCTTT. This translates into CASSIGGHTEAFF.

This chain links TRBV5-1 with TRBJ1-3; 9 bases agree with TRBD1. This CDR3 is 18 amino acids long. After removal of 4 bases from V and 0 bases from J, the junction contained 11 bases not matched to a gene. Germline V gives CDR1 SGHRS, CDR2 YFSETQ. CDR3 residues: CASSSTGGPLYSGNTIYF. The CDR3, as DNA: TGCGCCAGCAGCAGTACAGGGGGCCCTTTATACTCTGGAAACACCATATATTTT.

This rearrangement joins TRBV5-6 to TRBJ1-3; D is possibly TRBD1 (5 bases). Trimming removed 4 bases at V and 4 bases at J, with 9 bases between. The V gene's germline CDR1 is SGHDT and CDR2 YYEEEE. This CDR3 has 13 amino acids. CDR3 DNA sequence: TGTGCCAGCAGCCGGGGGTGGGGAAACACCATATATTTT. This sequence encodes CASSRGWGNTIYF.

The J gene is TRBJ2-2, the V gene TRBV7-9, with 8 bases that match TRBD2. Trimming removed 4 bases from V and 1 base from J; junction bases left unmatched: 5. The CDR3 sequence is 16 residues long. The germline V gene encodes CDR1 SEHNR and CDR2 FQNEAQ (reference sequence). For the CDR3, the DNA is TGTGCCAGCAGCTCCCGTAGCGGGGAGAACACCGGGGAGCTGTTTTTT. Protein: CASSSRSGENTGELFF.

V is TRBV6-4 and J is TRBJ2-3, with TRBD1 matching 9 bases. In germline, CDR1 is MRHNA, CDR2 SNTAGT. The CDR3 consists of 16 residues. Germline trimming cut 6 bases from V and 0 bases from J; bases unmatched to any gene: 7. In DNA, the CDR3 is TGTGCCAGCAGCCCCGGGACAGGGCCTAGCACAGATACGCAGTATTTT. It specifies CASSPGTGPSTDTQYF.

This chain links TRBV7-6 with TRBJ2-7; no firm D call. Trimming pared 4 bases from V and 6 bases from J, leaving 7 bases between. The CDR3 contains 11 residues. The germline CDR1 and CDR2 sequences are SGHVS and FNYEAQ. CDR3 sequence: CASSSQLEQYF. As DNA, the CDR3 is TGTGCCAGCAGCTCCCAACTCGAGCAGTACTTC.

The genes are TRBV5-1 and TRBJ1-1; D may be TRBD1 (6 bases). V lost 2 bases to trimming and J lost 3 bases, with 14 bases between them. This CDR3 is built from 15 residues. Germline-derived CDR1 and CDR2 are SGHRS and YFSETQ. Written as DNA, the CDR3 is TGCGCCAGCAGCTTAGGGACAACCGGGGACACTGAAGCTTTCTTT. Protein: CASSLGTTGDTEAFF.

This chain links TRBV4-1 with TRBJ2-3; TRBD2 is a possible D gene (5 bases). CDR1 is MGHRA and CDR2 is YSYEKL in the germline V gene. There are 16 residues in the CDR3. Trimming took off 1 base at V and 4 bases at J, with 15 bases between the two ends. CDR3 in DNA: TGCGCCAGCAGCCAAGTCTTTTCCCAGAGGGCAGATACGCAGTATTTT. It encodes CASSQVFSQRADTQYF.

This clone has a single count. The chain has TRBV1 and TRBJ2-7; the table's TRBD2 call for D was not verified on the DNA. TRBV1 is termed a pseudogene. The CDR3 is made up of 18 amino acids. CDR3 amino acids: CTSSQLRPRNLAPYEQYF. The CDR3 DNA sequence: TGCACCAGCAGCCAACTGAGACCGCGAAATCTAGCACCCTACGAGCAGTACTTC.

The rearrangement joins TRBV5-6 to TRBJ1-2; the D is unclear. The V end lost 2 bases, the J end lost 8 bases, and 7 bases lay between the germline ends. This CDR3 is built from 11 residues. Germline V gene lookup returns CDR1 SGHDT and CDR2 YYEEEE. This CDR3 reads CASSFASGYTF. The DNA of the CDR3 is TGTGCCAGCAGCTTCGCGTCGGGCTACACCTTC.

CDR3 sequence (DNA): TGCGCCAGCAGCTCCTCTGGCAGGTCTTATGGCTACACCTTC. It codes for CASSSSGRSYGYTF. The chain recombines TRBV5-1 with TRBJ1-2; no reliable D call. The germline V and J ends were trimmed by 3 bases and 5 bases, with 14 bases remaining between them. Germline assignment: CDR1 SGHRS and CDR2 YFSETQ. This CDR3 has 14 residues.

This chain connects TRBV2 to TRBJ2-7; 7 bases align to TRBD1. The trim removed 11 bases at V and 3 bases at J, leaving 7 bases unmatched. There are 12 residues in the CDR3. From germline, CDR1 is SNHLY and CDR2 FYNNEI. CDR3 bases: TGTGCCGGTACAGGGGTAGGCTACGAGCAGTACTTC. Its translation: CAGTGVGYEQYF.

The CDR3 region is CASSKDRNYGYTF. DNA of the CDR3: TGTGCCAGCAGCAAGGACAGGAACTATGGCTACACCTTC. The chain couples TRBV5-6 to TRBJ1-2; 7 nucleotides match TRBD1. CDR1 and CDR2 (germline): SGHDT, YYEEEE. Trimming cost V 4 bases and J 2 bases; bases outside gene matches: 2. This CDR3 spans 13 amino acids.

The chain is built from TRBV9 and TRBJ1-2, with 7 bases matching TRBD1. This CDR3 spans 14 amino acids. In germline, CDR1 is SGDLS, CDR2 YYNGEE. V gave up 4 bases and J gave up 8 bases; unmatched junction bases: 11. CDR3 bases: TGTGCCAGCAGCCAGAATAAGGGGGCTGGGGGCTACACCTTC. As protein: CASSQNKGAGGYTF.